These 25 T cell receptor beta chains originate from one sample sequenced in a study of T cell repertoires in ileal Crohn's disease. Here immunoSEQ multiplex PCR was the method, and the copy in TCRdb shows in-frame clones only, minus some. The table shows more than 2,000 clones, with about 70% occurring only once. The sample consisted of ileal tissue. The source of these receptors is an adult with Crohn's disease.

This clone came up once. V usage is TRBV29-1 and J usage is TRBJ1-3, with D perhaps matching TRBD1 (6 bases). There are 14 residues in the CDR3. The V gene lost 1 base and the J gene lost 2 bases, with 9 bases spanning the gap. Germline V gives CDR1 SQVTM, CDR2 ANQGSEA. The CDR3 DNA follows: TGCAGCGTTGAAGTTGGACAGACTGGAAACACCATATATTTT. This gives the protein CSVEVGQTGNTIYF. Complete variable domain (other parts from reference TRBV29-1 and TRBJ1-3): SAVISQKPSRDICQRGTSLTIQCQVDSQVTMMFWYRQQPGQSLTLIATANQGSEATYESGFVIDKFPISRPNLTFSTLTVSNMSPEDSSIYLCSVEVGQTGNTIYFGEGSWLTVV.

The V and J genes are TRBV7-7 and TRBJ2-5; 7 bases align to TRBD1. Trimming at V came to 5 bases and at J to 1 base, leaving 4 bases not matched to a gene. The CDR3 contains 14 residues. The germline CDR1 and CDR2 sequences are SSHAT and FNYEAQ (reference sequence). Here the CDR3 reads CASSQTGVQETQYF. CDR3 sequence (DNA): TGTGCCAGCAGCCAAACAGGGGTCCAAGAGACCCAGTACTTC.

The rearrangement joins TRBV5-6 to TRBJ1-4; TRBD1 is a possible D gene (6 bases). V was clipped by 1 base and J by 7 bases, with 14 bases between them. This CDR3 spans 15 amino acids. CDR1 and CDR2 from the germline V gene are SGHDT and YYEEEE. CDR3 sequence reads: CASSLYGTRAEKLFF. The CDR3 nucleotides read TGTGCCAGCAGCTTGTATGGGACAAGGGCTGAAAAACTGTTTTTT. Based on the CDR3 plus reference TRBV5-6 and TRBJ1-4, the full variable domain is DAGVTQSPTHLIKTRGQQVTLRCSPKSGHDTVSWYQQALGQGPQFIFQYYEEEERQRGNFPDRFSGHQFPNYSSELNVNALLLGDSALYLCASSLYGTRAEKLFFGSGTQLSVL.

The chain couples TRBV2 to TRBJ1-4; 9 nucleotides line up with TRBD1. Per germline, CDR1 SNHLY and CDR2 FYNNEI. The J segment lost 8 bases and the V segment lost 11 bases, leaving 9 bases of the junction unmatched. The CDR3 is made up of 13 amino acids. The CDR3 protein is CASRGQGQEKLFF. The DNA for the CDR3 is TGTGCCTCGCGGGGACAGGGACAGGAAAAACTGTTTTTT.

V and J are TRBV27 and TRBJ2-5, with 13 bases matching TRBD2. Germline V gene sequence: CDR1 MNHEY, CDR2 SMNVEV (reference sequence). This CDR3 spans 15 amino acids. Germline trimming cut 4 bases from V and 4 bases from J; bases unmatched to any gene: 3. CDR3 nucleotide sequence: TGTGCCAGCAGTTCGGGACTAGCGGGACTAGAGACCCAGTACTTC. Protein sequence: CASSSGLAGLETQYF.

The CDR3 region is CASSLTSSYETQYF. The CDR3 DNA sequence: TGTGCCAGCAGCTTGACTAGCTCGTACGAGACCCAGTACTTC. The rearrangement links TRBV5-4 to TRBJ2-5; D is possibly TRBD2 (6 bases). Germline loops: CDR1 SGHNT, CDR2 YYREEE (reference sequence). V dropped 1 base and J dropped 5 bases, with 12 bases sitting between them. The CDR3 is 14 amino acids. Drawing the rest from reference TRBV5-4 and TRBJ2-5, the complete variable domain is ETGVTQSPTHLIKTRGQQVTLRCSSQSGHNTVSWYQQALGQGPQFIFQYYREEENGRGNFPPRFSGLQFPNYSSELNVNALELDDSALYLCASSLTSSYETQYFGPGTRLLVL.

This chain joins TRBV5-1 and TRBJ2-7; D is perhaps TRBD1 (6 bases). Germline CDR1 reads SGHRS; CDR2 reads YFSETQ. The V end lost 4 bases, the J end lost 5 bases, and 16 bases lay between the germline ends. The CDR3 contains 14 residues. CDR3 sequence: CASSALQGNDEQYF. The DNA for the CDR3 is TGCGCCAGCAGCGCCCTACAGGGAAACGACGAGCAGTACTTC.

The gene calls are TRBV9 and TRBJ2-5; 7 bases agree with TRBD2. V shed 0 bases and J 5 bases; nucleotides not matched to a gene: 10. The CDR3 totals 16 residues. The V gene's germline CDR1 is SGDLS and CDR2 YYNGEE. CDR3 sequence: CASSVGTSWGGETQYF. The CDR3 DNA sequence: TGTGCCAGCAGCGTAGGAACTAGCTGGGGGGGGGAGACCCAGTACTTC.

This chain joins TRBV28 and TRBJ2-3, with TRBD2 identical over 8 bases. V shed 5 bases, J shed 5 bases, and the junction held 9 bases outside the gene matches. The germline V gene has CDR1 MDHEN and CDR2 SYDVKM. CDR3 length: 15 amino acids. The CDR3 sequence is CASSPRGAGGDTQYF. As DNA, the CDR3 is TGTGCCAGCAGTCCCCGCGGGGCGGGAGGAGATACGCAGTATTTT.

The table lists this clone with a few counts. The chain combines TRBV7-2 with TRBJ1-6; 10 nucleotides align to TRBD1. CDR1 and CDR2 from the germline V gene are SGHTA and FQGNSA. V lost 5 bases and J lost 11; bases outside the gene matches: 9. This CDR3 spans 15 amino acids. The CDR3 sequence: CASSPRQGASPPLHF. CDR3 in DNA: TGTGCCAGCAGCCCGAGACAGGGGGCTTCTCCACCCCTCCACTTT.

This chain links TRBV9 with TRBJ2-1; D possibly corresponds to TRBD2 (5 bases). Looked up from germline, CDR1 is SGDLS and CDR2 is YYNGEE. The CDR3 is 15 amino acids. With 0 bases removed from V and 1 base from J, the gap between germline ends came to 8 bases. CDR3 region: CASSVEDSSYNEQFF. DNA of the CDR3: TGTGCCAGCAGCGTAGAGGACTCATCCTACAATGAGCAGTTCTTC.

The rearrangement joins TRBV9 to TRBJ2-2, with no clear D. The germline V gene encodes CDR1 SGDLS and CDR2 YYNGEE. Trimming removed 0 bases at V and 2 bases at J, with 5 bases between. There are 14 residues in the CDR3. This chain's CDR3 is CASSVAVNTGELFF. The CDR3 DNA reads TGTGCCAGCAGCGTAGCGGTTAACACCGGGGAGCTGTTTTTT.

CDR3 bases: TGTGCCAGCTCACCCGCGGGACAGGGGACCTATGGCTACACCTTC. The encoded protein is CASSPAGQGTYGYTF. V gene TRBV18 combines with J gene TRBJ1-2, with 10 bases matching TRBD1. The V segment lost 3 bases and the J segment 4 bases; nucleotides outside the gene matches: 5. CDR1 and CDR2 (germline): KGHSH, LQKENI. This CDR3 has 15 residues. The full variable domain, its missing parts supplied by reference TRBV18 and TRBJ1-2, is NAGVMQNPRHLVRRRGQEARLRCSPMKGHSHVYWYRQLPEEGLKFMVYLQKENIIDESGMPKERFSAEFPKEGPSILRIQQVVRGDSAAYFCASSPAGQGTYGYTFGSGTRLTVV.

Notes on this clone: The junction shows a germline mismatch at one end, possibly a read error. This chain uses TRBV5-1 with TRBJ2-3, with TRBD2 matching 10 bases. The CDR3 has 20 amino acids. Germline assignment: CDR1 SGHRS and CDR2 YFSETQ. CDR3 residues: CASSLDGRSNLAGATDTQYF. CDR3 sequence (DNA): TGTGCCAGCAGCTTGGACGGACGGAGCAATCTAGCGGGAGCCACAGATACGCAGTATTTT.

This chain uses TRBV7-9 with TRBJ2-3; 14 bases are a match to TRBD2. The trim removed 8 bases at V and 5 bases at J, leaving 6 bases unmatched. Germline assignment: CDR1 SEHNR and CDR2 FQNEAQ (reference sequence). The CDR3 runs to 15 residues. The CDR3 DNA reads as TGTGCCAGCGGGGGACTAGCGGGAGTTGGAGATACGCAGTATTTT. It encodes CASGGLAGVGDTQYF.

The rearrangement links TRBV15 to TRBJ2-1, with a possible D match to TRBD2 (6 bases). This CDR3 spans 16 amino acids. Deletions cut 1 base from V and 0 bases from J, with 10 bases between. Germline V gene data show CDR1 as LNHNV and CDR2 as YYDKDF (reference sequence). Written as DNA, the CDR3 is TGTGCCACCAGCAGAGGGAAGGGAGGCTCCTACAATGAGCAGTTCTTC. Amino acids: CATSRGKGGSYNEQFF.

The V gene is TRBV6-1, the J gene TRBJ2-1, with TRBD2 matching over 7 bases. Per the germline V gene, CDR1 is MNHNS and CDR2 is SASEGT. The V and J ends lost 11 bases and 2 bases, in that order; junction bases with no gene match: 9. The CDR3 has 14 residues. The CDR3 sequence: CAGGDWVAYNEQFF. The CDR3 DNA reads TGTGCCGGGGGGGATTGGGTAGCCTACAATGAGCAGTTCTTC.

The chain couples TRBV6-4 to TRBJ2-3; 13 bases fit TRBD2. The CDR3 loop spans 15 amino acids. The germline CDR1 and CDR2 sequences are MRHNA and SNTAGT. The trim removed 3 bases at V and 4 bases at J, leaving 1 base unmatched. The CDR3: CASSETSGRADTQYF. CDR3 nucleotide sequence: TGTGCCAGCAGTGAAACTAGCGGGAGGGCAGATACGCAGTATTTT.

The rearrangement links TRBV19 to TRBJ1-5; D might be TRBD1 (5 bases). Deletions cut 0 bases from V and 6 bases from J, with 12 bases between. This CDR3 spans 15 amino acids. The germline gives CDR1 LNHDA, CDR2 SQIVND (reference sequence). In DNA, the CDR3 is TGTGCCAGTAGTATAGAGGGGAGGGGTGGTCAGCCCCAGCATTTT. This translates into CASSIEGRGGQPQHF. The entire variable domain, with the rest obtained from reference TRBV19 and TRBJ1-5, is as follows: DGGITQSPKYLFRKEGQNVTLSCEQNLNHDAMYWYRQDPGQGLRLIYYSQIVNDFQKGDIAEGYSVSREKKESFPLTVTSAQKNPTAFYLCASSIEGRGGQPQHFGDGTRLSIL.

The rearrangement joins TRBV10-3 to TRBJ2-7; D is undetermined. There are 14 residues in the CDR3. The germline gives CDR1 ENHRY, CDR2 SYGVKD. V lost 0 bases and J 2 bases, leaving 8 bases between the germline ends. As DNA, the CDR3 is TGTGCCATCAGTGAGTCGACTGGAACCTACGAGCAGTACTTC. This translates into CAISESTGTYEQYF.

CDR3 nucleotides: TGTGCCAGCATCCCAAGGGGGCCGGGCTATCAGCCCCAGCATTTT. It is translated as CASIPRGPGYQPQHF. V gene TRBV28 combines with J gene TRBJ1-5, with TRBD1 matching over 7 bases. In germline, CDR1 is MDHEN, CDR2 SYDVKM. Trimming cost V 7 bases and J 5 bases; bases outside gene matches: 11. The CDR3 consists of 15 residues.

The V call is TRBV6-5, the J call TRBJ2-3; 8 positions agree with TRBD2. The trim removed 0 bases at V and 4 bases at J, leaving 6 bases unmatched. The germline CDR1 and CDR2 sequences are MNHEY and SVGAGI. The CDR3 runs 16 residues. The CDR3 nucleotides are TGTGCCAGCAGTTACTCGCGCGGGAGGAGGGCAGATACGCAGTATTTT. Encoded protein: CASSYSRGRRADTQYF.

This clone has a handful of counts. This rearrangement joins TRBV11-2 to TRBJ2-1, with a tentative D call TRBD1 (5 bases). V was clipped by 5 bases and J by 13 bases, with 12 bases between them. The length of the CDR3 is 11 residues. Per germline, CDR1 SGHAT and CDR2 FQNNGV. The DNA of the CDR3 is TGTGCCAGCAGCCCTGGCAGGGTTCAGTTCTTC. Its translation is CASSPGRVQFF.

V is TRBV6-4 and J is TRBJ2-1; 9 bases are shared with TRBD2. Trimming took 0 bases from V and 6 from J; bases not matched to a gene: 6. Germline V lookup: CDR1 MRHNA, CDR2 SNTAGT. The CDR3 spans 16 residues. CDR3 sequence: CASSDSGAGGSNEQFF. DNA for the CDR3: TGTGCCAGCAGTGACTCGGGAGCGGGGGGCTCCAATGAGCAGTTCTTC.

The J gene is TRBJ2-3, the V gene TRBV29-1, with TRBD2 matching 12 bases. V trimming: 6 bases; J trimming: 0 bases; junction bases outside the gene matches: 10. Germline lookup yields CDR1 SQVTM and CDR2 ANQGSEA. CDR3 size: 17 residues. The CDR3 DNA follows: TGCAGCGTCGTACTAGCGGGAGGACAACCTAGCACAGATACGCAGTATTTT. Translated: CSVVLAGGQPSTDTQYF.